A selection of T cell receptor beta chains follows, all from one sample in a study of T cell clones after liver transplantation. Sequenced by immunoSEQ multiplex PCR; TCRdb stores in-frame clones only, minus some. This sample has around 100,000 clones, with about 86% found just once. The sequences come from CD4+ T cells from blood, collected around 4 years after liver transplant. The receptors originated from a human patient who received a liver transplant. Some T cells may arise from the graft donor. The CDR3 runs from the conserved cysteine through the conserved F or W. The order of the fields is J gene, V gene, clone size, CDR3 protein. Clone size appears in some rows only: once, few, many, or a class for an expanded clone.

TRBJ1-2 TRBV6-1 few CASSEYGTGSYGYTF
TRBJ1-2 TRBV28 NA CASSFLLTGRDYGYTF
TRBJ2-7 TRBV27 NA CASSSAGGRGIRYEQYF
TRBJ1-3 TRBV25-1 once CASRGTAQNTIYF
TRBJ2-2 TRBV6-5 few CASSTPGYSTGELFF
TRBJ2-1 TRBV5-1 NA CASSSGLAGVNEQFF
TRBJ2-7 TRBV2 NA CASSGQGSSYEQYF
TRBJ2-5 TRBV5-1 NA CASGNGKTQYF
TRBJ2-2 TRBV27 NA CASSRFQQLTGELFF
TRBJ1-1 TRBV30 NA CAVGTGLSNTEAFF
TRBJ1-5 TRBV6-1 NA CASSAGQGVGNQPQHF
TRBJ2-5 TRBV7-3 NA CASSPGSQETQYF
TRBJ1-1 TRBV29-1 NA CSAAGYEAFF
TRBJ2-7 TRBV4-2 NA CASSHARTSGDSYEQYF
TRBJ2-7 TRBV30 NA CAWSASSGIDEQYF
TRBJ2-4 TRBV29-1 NA CSVVTDLNIQYF
TRBJ2-7 TRBV5-1 once CASSLTGDEQYF
TRBJ2-3 TRBV5-1 once CASSLTLGGGGDTQYF
TRBJ1-2 TRBV20-1 NA CSAKRRGGYTF
TRBJ2-7 TRBV4-1 many CASSRPGGQGLYEQYF
TRBJ1-4 TRBV7-2 NA CASSLSQESQLFF
TRBJ1-1 TRBV19 NA CASTPRGEGGTEAFF
TRBJ1-1 TRBV7-9 NA CASSLAGKNTEAFF
TRBJ2-6 TRBV5-1 NA CASSPRDPSSGANVLTF
TRBJ2-7 TRBV19 NA CASSIADYEQYF
TRBJ1-4 TRBV7-9 NA CASSLVSGATNEKLFF
TRBJ2-1 TRBV25-1 NA CASSVSGRNEQFF
TRBJ1-3 TRBV27 NA CASSSLTADHGNTIYF
TRBJ2-2 TRBV10-3 NA CAISESTQGSTGELFF
TRBJ1-2 TRBV9 NA CASSAGGVGHGYTF
TRBJ2-3 TRBV6-1 NA CASSSPGQGRDTQYF
TRBJ2-4 TRBV7-6 NA CASSLVTQGAGNIQYF
TRBJ2-3 TRBV9 NA CASSVEGLGSPTQYF
TRBJ1-4 TRBV5-1 NA CASSSGQGGEKLFF
TRBJ1-5 TRBV7-9 NA CASSRQGAAPKHF
TRBJ1-5 TRBV27 NA CASSPSGGPQHF
TRBJ2-1 TRBV27 few CASSPLGALGLYNEQFF
TRBJ1-5 TRBV19 medium-sized CASSTTQAYQPQHF
TRBJ1-4 TRBV15 once CATSPPREKLFF
TRBJ2-5 TRBV5-1 NA CASSSLEGEGETQYF
TRBJ2-7 TRBV30 NA CAWSARSIEQYF
TRBJ1-2 TRBV7-3 few CASSAPGQGTPSTNYGYTF
TRBJ2-5 TRBV9 once CASSWTSGKETQYF
TRBJ1-1 TRBV4-2 few CASSPQAKQGLNTEAFF
TRBJ1-6 TRBV7-9 NA CASSLEGAQNSPLHF
TRBJ2-5 TRBV7-2 NA CASSFGRGGVETQYF
TRBJ2-5 TRBV29-1 NA CSVEESLGGLETQYF
TRBJ1-2 TRBV25-1 NA CASSDSAAAYYGYTF
TRBJ2-5 TRBV28 NA CASSPSLGPGTQYF
TRBJ2-7 TRBV6-1 NA CASSRQGTQQYF
TRBJ2-7 TRBV18 NA CASSPGGSSYEQYF
TRBJ1-5 TRBV30 once CAWSQGMLNQPQHF
TRBJ1-2 TRBV5-1 once CASSLAAAANYGYTF
TRBJ2-7 TRBV6-1 NA CASMGGRFNYEQYF